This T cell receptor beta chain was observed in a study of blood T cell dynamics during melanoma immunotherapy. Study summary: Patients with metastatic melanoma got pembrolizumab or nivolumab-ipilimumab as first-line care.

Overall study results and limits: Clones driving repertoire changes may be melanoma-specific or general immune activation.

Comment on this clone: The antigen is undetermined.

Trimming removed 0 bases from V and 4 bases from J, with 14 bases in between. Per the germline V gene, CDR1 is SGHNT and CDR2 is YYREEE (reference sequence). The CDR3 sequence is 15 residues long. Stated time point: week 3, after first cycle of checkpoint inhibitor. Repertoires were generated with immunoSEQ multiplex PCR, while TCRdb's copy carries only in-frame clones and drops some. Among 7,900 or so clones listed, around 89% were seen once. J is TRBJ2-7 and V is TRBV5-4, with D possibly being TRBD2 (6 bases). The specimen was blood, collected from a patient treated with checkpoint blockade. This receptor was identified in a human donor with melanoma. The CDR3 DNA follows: TGTGCCAGCAGCTTGGGCGGGGTGGGACTGTACGAGCAGTACTTC. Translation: CASSLGGVGLYEQYF.